The 24 T cell receptor beta chains reported below all come from one sample, sequenced in a study of OX40 agonist ivuxolimab in advanced cancers. Library preparation used the immunoSEQ multiplex PCR assay. TCRdb holds this immuneACCESS table with in-frame rearrangements only. Some clones are missing; in checked studies, unresolved V genes explain under half, and the rest has no known cause. This sample lists 5,700 or so clones; 85% to 90% were detected once. 30% to 45% of the sample comes from the top ten. The sequencing used CD4+ or CD8+ T cells sorted from blood, collected in a trial of the OX40 agonist ivuxolimab. All receptors derive from an adult with an advanced solid tumor such as melanoma, head and neck, liver or kidney cancer.

The chain has TRBV6-5 and TRBJ2-7, with D uncertain. CDR3 length: 12 amino acids. With 6 bases removed from V and 5 bases from J, the gap between germline ends came to 11 bases. Germline CDR1 is MNHEY and CDR2 is SVGAGI. CDR3 sequence: CASSPGLDEQYF. In DNA, the CDR3 is TGTGCCAGCAGCCCGGGCTTAGACGAGCAGTACTTC.

This clone has only one observation. The chain employs TRBV19 and TRBJ2-7, with D unclear. This CDR3 contains 14 residues. Germline V gives CDR1 LNHDA, CDR2 SQIVND (reference sequence). Trimming pared 1 base from V and 0 bases from J, leaving 7 bases between. Here the CDR3 reads CASSIVGSSYEQYF. The CDR3 DNA sequence: TGTGCCAGTAGTATAGTCGGTAGCTCCTACGAGCAGTACTTC.

The V call is TRBV5-1, the J call TRBJ1-4; D uncertain. Per germline, CDR1 SGHRS and CDR2 YFSETQ. This CDR3 contains 14 residues. The V gene lost 2 bases and the J gene lost 0 bases, with 5 bases spanning the gap. The CDR3 nucleotides read TGCGCCAGCAGCTTCACAGCAACTAATGAAAAACTGTTTTTT. It yields the protein CASSFTATNEKLFF.

The chain recombines TRBV27 with TRBJ2-1, with TRBD2 matching over 7 bases. J gave up 7 bases and V 5 bases, and 14 bases lay outside the gene matches. The CDR3 contains 16 residues. From germline, CDR1 is MNHEY and CDR2 SMNVEV (reference sequence). The DNA for the CDR3 is TGTGCCAGCAGTCCCTCGGGGGGTGAAGATTGGAATGAGCAGTTCTTC. It yields the protein CASSPSGGEDWNEQFF.

The chain joins TRBV7-8 to TRBJ2-7; the D is unclear. Deletions cut 5 bases from V and 2 bases from J, with 13 bases between. The CDR3 runs to 14 residues. Germline values: CDR1 SGHVS, CDR2 FQNEAQ. The CDR3 DNA reads TGTGCCAGCAGCCAAAGGACGGATACCTACGAGCAGTACTTC. Translation gives CASSQRTDTYEQYF.

The chain carries TRBV27 and TRBJ1-5, with a possible D match to TRBD1 (6 bases). CDR1 and CDR2 from the germline V gene are MNHEY and SMNVEV (reference sequence). This CDR3 is 14 amino acids long. Trimming removed 5 bases at V and 7 bases at J, with 15 bases between. CDR3 bases: TGTGCCAGCAGTGGAGGGGGATCCGAACAGCCCCAGCATTTT. Its protein is CASSGGGSEQPQHF.

The gene calls are TRBV6-5 and TRBJ2-3; D not resolved. V dropped 9 bases and J dropped 2 bases, with 9 bases sitting between them. The CDR3 runs 12 residues. The germline V gene has CDR1 MNHEY and CDR2 SVGAGI. The CDR3 region is CASSPATDTQYF. DNA for the CDR3: TGTGCCAGTTCCCCCGCCACAGATACGCAGTATTTT.

The chain couples TRBV4-1 to TRBJ1-1; D may be TRBD1 (6 bases). V lost 3 bases and J lost 3, with 8 bases in between. CDR3 length: 13 amino acids. The germline V gene encodes CDR1 MGHRA and CDR2 YSYEKL. CDR3 protein: CASSQAGDTEAFF. The DNA for the CDR3 is TGCGCCAGCAGCCAGGCAGGGGACACTGAAGCTTTCTTT.

V usage is TRBV7-6 and J usage is TRBJ1-1, with D uncertain. CDR3 length: 14 amino acids. CDR1 and CDR2 from the germline V gene are SGHVS and FNYEAQ. V was trimmed by 3 bases and J by 0 bases, leaving 8 bases between them. Here the CDR3 reads CASSFEALNTEAFF. In DNA, the CDR3 is TGTGCCAGCAGCTTTGAGGCCCTGAACACTGAAGCTTTCTTT.

This clone was observed a single time. This chain links TRBV5-4 with TRBJ2-2; the match to TRBD2 covers 9 bases. This CDR3 is built from 17 residues. V lost 4 bases, J lost 3 bases, and 10 bases stayed unmatched. The germline V gene encodes CDR1 SGHNT and CDR2 YYREEE (reference sequence). The CDR3, as DNA: TGTGCCAGCAGCCCCCTTAGAGTAGCGGGAGACACCGGGGAGCTGTTTTTT. Protein sequence: CASSPLRVAGDTGELFF.

The chain recombines TRBV2 with TRBJ2-2, with D unresolved. Trimming cost V 10 bases and J 4 bases, with 10 bases left between them. The CDR3 sequence is 12 residues long. Germline values: CDR1 SNHLY, CDR2 FYNNEI. The chain's CDR3 is CATQYATGELFF. The CDR3 nucleotides are TGTGCCACCCAATACGCCACCGGGGAGCTGTTTTTT.

The chain joins TRBV13 to TRBJ1-1; no reliable D call. The CDR3 consists of 14 residues. V lost 2 bases, J lost 4 bases, and 11 bases lay in between. CDR1 and CDR2 (germline): PRHDT, FYEKMQ (reference sequence). The CDR3, as DNA: TGTGCCAGCAGCTTATCACTCACCGCCACTGAAGCTTTCTTT. Translated, it gives CASSLSLTATEAFF. Variable domain in full (rest from reference TRBV13 and TRBJ1-1): AAGVIQSPRHLIKEKRETATLKCYPIPRHDTVYWYQQGPGQDPQFLISFYEKMQSDKGSIPDRFSAQQFSDYHSELNMSSLELGDSALYFCASSLSLTATEAFFGQGTRLTVV.

This sequence joins TRBV2 and TRBJ2-1, with 13 nucleotides matching TRBD2. CDR3 length: 15 residues. V lost 5 bases and J lost 9; bases outside the gene matches: 7. Germline lookup yields CDR1 SNHLY and CDR2 FYNNEI. CDR3 DNA sequence: TGTGCCAGCAGTAGAGGACTAGCGGGAGTAATTGAGCAGTTCTTC. Translated: CASSRGLAGVIEQFF.

This rearrangement joins TRBV11-2 to TRBJ2-5; 12 bases are shared with TRBD1. V shed 4 bases, J shed 2 bases, and the junction held 11 bases outside the gene matches. From germline, CDR1 is SGHAT and CDR2 FQNNGV. This CDR3 region has 18 residues. CDR3 residues: CASSSGTGGAGWQETQYF. CDR3 nucleotides: TGTGCCAGCAGCTCCGGGACAGGGGGCGCGGGTTGGCAAGAGACCCAGTACTTC.

The chain recombines TRBV6-1 with TRBJ1-1; D is unresolved. Germline CDR1 and CDR2: MNHNS and SASEGT. V was trimmed by 4 bases and J by 1 base, leaving 7 bases between them. This CDR3 spans 13 amino acids. CDR3: CASSATENTEAFF. CDR3 coding DNA: TGTGCCAGCAGTGCCACAGAGAACACTGAAGCTTTCTTT.

The chain uses TRBV27 and TRBJ2-7; 7 nucleotides agree with TRBD2. V lost 6 bases, J lost 7 bases, and 3 bases stayed unmatched. The CDR3 contains 11 residues. From germline, CDR1 is MNHEY and CDR2 SMNVEV (reference sequence). For the CDR3, the DNA is TGTGCCAGCAGCGACGGGGGGGAGCAGTACTTC. It codes for CASSDGGEQYF.

This clone showed up just once. The CDR3 coding sequence is TGTGCCAGCAGTTTTGGGACAGGCTACGAGCAGTACTTC. It codes for CASSFGTGYEQYF. The chain combines TRBV27 with TRBJ2-7; 8 positions agree with TRBD1. Trimming removed 3 bases from V and 3 bases from J; junction bases left unmatched: 1. This CDR3 comprises 13 residues. The germline V gene has CDR1 MNHEY and CDR2 SMNVEV (reference sequence).

This chain links TRBV28 with TRBJ2-7, with 12 positions matching TRBD2. Losses at the gene ends were 5 bases for V and 3 bases for J; bases not matched to a gene: 2. This CDR3 is 14 amino acids long. Germline assignment: CDR1 MDHEN and CDR2 SYDVKM. DNA of the CDR3: TGTGCCAGCAGTACTAGCGGGGGGAACTACGAGCAGTACTTC. It yields the protein CASSTSGGNYEQYF.

The chain carries TRBV25-1 and TRBJ2-3; no firm D call. The CDR3 has 14 amino acids. Germline-derived CDR1 and CDR2 are MGHDK and SYGVNS. The V gene lost 0 bases and the J gene lost 0 bases, with 4 bases spanning the gap. The CDR3 DNA follows: TGTGCCAGCAGTGAATATAGGAGCACAGATACGCAGTATTTT. Translating gives CASSEYRSTDTQYF.

The rearrangement uses TRBV28 and TRBJ1-2, with D perhaps TRBD1 (6 bases). Germline V lookup: CDR1 MDHEN, CDR2 SYDVKM. The CDR3 runs to 15 residues. Trimming removed 10 bases at V and 4 bases at J, with 22 bases between. The CDR3 is CATSGVFVQSYGYTF. The CDR3 DNA follows: TGTGCCACCTCAGGGGTTTTTGTCCAATCCTATGGCTACACCTTC.

The V gene is TRBV5-6, the J gene TRBJ2-7; D unclear. Between the trimmed V and J ends, which lost 0 bases and 3 bases, there was a span of 22 bases. Germline CDR1 SGHDT, CDR2 YYEEEE. This CDR3 has 18 residues. CDR3 sequence: CASSLAEHGGFLNYEQYF. The CDR3, as DNA: TGTGCCAGCAGCTTGGCTGAGCACGGCGGATTTCTCAACTACGAGCAGTACTTC.

This chain joins TRBV5-1 and TRBJ2-7, with 15 bases identical to TRBD2. The ends lost 4 bases at V and 1 base at J; junction bases unmatched: 9. The CDR3 spans 18 residues. Germline values: CDR1 SGHRS, CDR2 YFSETQ. The CDR3 sequence is CASSPAGLAGGLSYEQYF. CDR3 bases: TGCGCCAGCAGCCCGGCGGGACTAGCGGGAGGATTGTCCTACGAGCAGTACTTC.

The rearrangement joins TRBV11-2 to TRBJ2-3; D remains ambiguous. Germline values: CDR1 SGHAT, CDR2 FQNNGV. The CDR3 has 11 amino acids. Trimming stripped 2 bases from V and 3 bases from J, with 0 bases between. CDR3 protein: CASSLTDTQYF. The CDR3, as DNA: TGTGCCAGCAGCTTAACAGATACGCAGTATTTT.

The chain is built from TRBV10-3 and TRBJ2-7; TRBD2 agrees at 10 bases. The germline V gene encodes CDR1 ENHRY and CDR2 SYGVKD. V dropped 3 bases and J dropped 1; count of bases not matched to a gene: 15. The CDR3 is made up of 19 amino acids. The CDR3 DNA sequence: TGTGCCATCAGTGACGTGGCTAGCGGGAGACCCGGCGGGTCCTACGAGCAGTACTTC. Protein sequence: CAISDVASGRPGGSYEQYF.